The entry below describes one T cell receptor (beta chain). The target antigen is unknown. Described treatment: about 20 received Ad26.COV2.S at low or high dose, single or two shots; about 5 received placebo; per-sample allocation not given. After the first vaccine or placebo injection, samples were drawn on day 63. Trimming removed 6 bases from V and 1 base from J, with 10 bases in between. Germline CDR1 and CDR2: ENHRY and SYGVKD. The CDR3 covers 13 residues. This entry is derived from a study of Ad26.COV2.S vaccination and SARS-CoV-2 variants. Background on the study: The COV1001 Ad26.COV2.S trial arm included the donor. Points from the study as a whole: Substantial response breadth was reportedly seen for spike-specific CD8+ and CD4+ T cells after vaccination. Spike-specific TCR breadth in vaccine recipients exceeded that seen in placebo recipients.

Method: immunoSEQ multiplex PCR; TCRdb's copy keeps in-frame clones and lacks some. The sample records some 320,000 clones, about 85% being singletons. The specimen was peripheral blood, collected in a trial of Ad26.COV2.S vaccine versus placebo. The gene calls are TRBV10-3 and TRBJ2-7; D not certain. The origin of this receptor is a person between 18 and 65 years old who received the Ad26.COV2.S COVID-19 vaccine or a placebo. CDR3 in amino acids: CAISRLESYEQYF. CDR3 sequence (DNA): TGTGCCATCAGCAGGCTCGAATCCTACGAGCAGTACTTC.